A selection of T cell receptor beta chains follows, all from one sample in a study of cytomegalovirus exposure and HLA in healthy donors. Method: immunoSEQ multiplex PCR; TCRdb's copy keeps in-frame clones and lacks some. The table has a few hundred thousand clones, about nine tenths seen once. Sequences were obtained from PBMCs. These receptors were taken from a girl aged 2-15 years in good health and CMV-seronegative. The CDR3 runs from the conserved cysteine through the conserved F or W. A D gene is named only where the DNA matches it firmly. Some rows mark clone size as missing; the rest say once, few, many or name a class of expanded clone.

d_gene | j_gene | abundance | v_gene | len | CDR3aa | CDR3nt
. | TRBJ1-1 | . | TRBV18 | 12 | CASSPRETEAFF | TGTGCCAGCTCACCACGGGAGACTGAAGCTTTCTTT
TRBD1 | TRBJ1-5 | . | TRBV19 | 17 | CASSIDRQGEANQPQHF | TGTGCCAGTAGTATAGATCGACAGGGGGAGGCCAATCAGCCCCAGCATTTT
TRBD1 | TRBJ1-1 | . | TRBV25-1 | 15 | CASSEARTGDTEAFF | TGTGCCAGCAGTGAAGCTCGGACAGGGGATACTGAAGCTTTCTTT
TRBD1 | TRBJ2-6 | . | TRBV27 | 18 | CASSLVRGLDSGANVLTF | TGTGCCAGCAGTTTAGTAAGGGGGCTTGACTCTGGGGCCAACGTCCTGACTTTC
. | TRBJ2-7 | . | TRBV11-3 | 15 | CASSHRGGDSYEQYF | TGTGCCAGCAGCCACAGGGGGGGGGACTCCTACGAGCAGTACTTC
TRBD2 | TRBJ2-5 | . | TRBV6-5 | 14 | CASSSGLHPETQYF | TGTGCCAGCAGTTCGGGACTACATCCAGAGACCCAGTACTTC
. | TRBJ1-1 | few | TRBV30 | 11 | CAWIRGAEAFF | TGTGCCTGGATAAGGGGCGCTGAAGCTTTCTTT
TRBD1 | TRBJ2-3 | . | TRBV9 | 16 | CASSAEGTGGPDTQYF | TGTGCCAGCAGCGCCGAGGGGACAGGGGGCCCAGATACGCAGTATTTT
. | TRBJ1-2 | . | TRBV7-9 | 11 | CASSPTTGYTF | TGTGCCAGCAGCCCGACAACTGGCTACACCTTC
. | TRBJ2-5 | . | TRBV7-6 | 15 | CASSLDSGLVETQYF | TGTGCCAGCAGCTTAGATTCAGGTTTAGTGGAGACCCAGTACTTC
TRBD1 | TRBJ1-5 | . | TRBV6-5 | 13 | CASQTGRNQPQHF | TGTGCCAGCCAGACAGGGAGAAATCAGCCCCAGCATTTT
TRBD2 | TRBJ2-1 | . | TRBV2 | 13 | CASRLGGGNEQFF | TGTGCCAGCAGGTTGGGGGGGGGCAATGAGCAGTTCTTC
. | TRBJ1-2 | . | TRBV6-5 | 12 | CAARQLRGGYTF | TGTGCCGCGAGACAGCTCAGAGGTGGCTACACCTTC
TRBD2 | TRBJ2-2 | once | TRBV11-3 | 15 | CASSLVRGRAGELFF | TGTGCCAGCAGCTTAGTGCGGGGGAGGGCCGGGGAGCTGTTTTTT
. | TRBJ1-1 | once | TRBV19 | 14 | CASRWGGTNTEAFF | TGTGCCAGTAGATGGGGGGGTACCAACACTGAAGCTTTCTTT
. | TRBJ2-7 | . | TRBV14 | 15 | CASSQAPGGGYEQYF | TGTGCCAGCAGCCAGGCCCCGGGGGGCGGCTACGAGCAGTACTTC
. | TRBJ2-3 | . | TRBV6-5 | 12 | CASRSRTDTQYF | TGTGCCAGCAGGTCTCGCACAGATACGCAGTATTTT
TRBD2 | TRBJ2-7 | . | TRBV5-1 | 14 | CASSLAGTSNEQYF | TGCGCCAGCAGCTTGGCCGGGACTAGCAACGAGCAGTACTTC
TRBD1 | TRBJ2-2 | . | TRBV6-6 | 15 | CASSYQGVNTGELFF | TGTGCCAGCAGTTATCAGGGGGTGAACACCGGGGAGCTGTTTTTT
TRBD2 | TRBJ2-7 | . | TRBV2 | 15 | CASRGTSGGPYEQYF | TGTGCCAGCAGGGGCACTAGCGGGGGGCCCTACGAGCAGTACTTC
TRBD1 | TRBJ1-5 | . | TRBV6-5 | 15 | CASSRDSLSNQPQHF | TGTGCCAGCAGCCGGGACAGTCTAAGCAATCAGCCCCAGCATTTT
. | TRBJ2-7 | . | TRBV28 | 12 | CASSFQVYEQYF | TGTGCCAGCAGTTTCCAGGTCTACGAGCAGTACTTC
TRBD2 | TRBJ2-3 | . | TRBV30 | 15 | CAWGLAGGYTDTQYF | TGTGCCTGGGGATTAGCGGGGGGCTACACAGATACGCAGTATTTT
TRBD1 | TRBJ1-1 | . | TRBV7-9 | 16 | CSSSLGQGSGNTEAFF | TGTTCCAGCAGCTTGGGACAGGGCTCGGGGAACACTGAAGCTTTCTTT
TRBD2 | TRBJ2-5 | once | TRBV6-5 | 14 | CASSLAGDIETQYF | TGTGCCAGCAGCTTAGCGGGAGACATAGAGACCCAGTACTTC
. | TRBJ2-3 | . | TRBV11-2 | 14 | CASQGMGESDTQYF | TGTGCCAGTCAGGGGATGGGTGAGTCAGATACGCAGTATTTT
TRBD1 | TRBJ1-1 | . | TRBV2 | 14 | CASSQEGARAEAFF | TGTGCCAGCAGTCAAGAGGGGGCGCGGGCTGAAGCTTTCTTT
. | TRBJ1-6 | . | TRBV27 | 15 | CASRRAGPFNSPLHF | TGTGCCAGCAGGCGTGCAGGGCCCTTTAATTCACCCCTCCACTTT
. | TRBJ2-5 | . | TRBV4-1 | 13 | CASSQVAQETQYF | TGCGCCAGCAGCCAAGTGGCCCAAGAGACCCAGTACTTC
TRBD2 | TRBJ2-1 | . | TRBV2 | 15 | CASSEVWTSGNEQFF | TGTGCCAGCAGTGAGGTCTGGACTAGCGGCAATGAGCAGTTCTTC
. | TRBJ2-1 | . | TRBV19 | 16 | CASSIVGTPGGNEQFF | TGTGCCAGTAGTATAGTTGGGACTCCTGGTGGGAATGAGCAGTTCTTC
TRBD2 | TRBJ2-7 | once | TRBV2 | 14 | CASSEVAGGREQYF | TGTGCCAGCAGTGAGGTAGCGGGAGGGCGCGAGCAGTACTTC
. | TRBJ2-5 | . | TRBV5-1 | 15 | CASSRSGIYGETQYF | TGCGCCAGCAGCAGAAGCGGTATTTACGGAGAGACCCAGTACTTC
TRBD1 | TRBJ1-1 | . | TRBV6-1 | 15 | CASNGQGALNTEAFF | TGTGCCAGTAACGGACAGGGGGCCTTGAACACTGAAGCTTTCTTT
TRBD1 | TRBJ2-7 | . | TRBV5-4 | 16 | CASSLTSGTGSYEQYF | TGTGCCAGCAGCTTGACCAGCGGGACAGGGTCTTACGAGCAGTACTTC
TRBD1 | TRBJ1-3 | . | TRBV6-5 | 13 | CATKTGVGNTIYF | TGTGCCACAAAGACAGGGGTGGGAAACACCATATATTTT
TRBD2 | TRBJ2-7 | . | TRBV30 | 13 | CAWSGGGRHEQYF | TGTGCCTGGAGTGGCGGGGGTCGGCACGAGCAGTACTTC
TRBD1 | TRBJ1-5 | . | TRBV7-8 | 15 | CASSLGQGSNQPQHF | TGTGCCAGCAGCTTAGGACAGGGTAGCAATCAGCCCCAGCATTTT
TRBD2 | TRBJ2-6 | once | TRBV30 | 16 | CAWSVSGGSGANVLTF | TGTGCCTGGAGTGTATCGGGGGGCTCTGGGGCCAACGTCCTGACTTTC
TRBD1 | TRBJ1-1 | . | TRBV29-1 | 14 | CSVRTGGRNTEAFF | TGCAGCGTTAGAACAGGGGGGAGGAACACTGAAGCTTTCTTT
. | TRBJ2-7 | . | TRBV15 | 16 | CATSRGGARGGYEQYF | TGTGCCACCAGCAGAGGAGGTGCGCGTGGAGGGTACGAGCAGTACTTC
TRBD2 | TRBJ2-7 | . | TRBV4-1 | 14 | CASSLSGRASEQYF | TGCGCCAGCAGCCTTAGCGGGAGGGCCTCCGAGCAGTACTTC
TRBD1 | TRBJ1-1 | . | TRBV2 | 14 | CASRQGDWNTEAFF | TGTGCCAGCAGACAGGGGGACTGGAACACTGAAGCTTTCTTT
. | TRBJ1-5 | . | TRBV15 | 15 | CATSRDRGAVEPQHF | TGTGCCACCAGCAGAGATAGGGGTGCCGTTGAACCCCAGCATTTT
. | TRBJ1-1 | . | TRBV10-3 | 13 | CAIDKGPNTEAFF | TGTGCCATCGATAAGGGGCCGAACACTGAAGCTTTCTTT
TRBD2 | TRBJ2-7 | . | TRBV7-2 | 17 | CASGRGLAGGGDYEQYF | TGTGCCAGCGGAAGAGGACTAGCGGGAGGAGGGGACTACGAGCAGTACTTC
. | TRBJ2-1 | once | TRBV25-1 | 15 | CASSEWVGGVDEQFF | TGTGCCAGCAGTGAATGGGTTGGAGGGGTGGATGAGCAGTTCTTC
TRBD1 | TRBJ1-4 | . | TRBV6-4 | 18 | CASSDPRDRGATNEKLFF | TGTGCCAGCAGTGACCCCCGGGACAGGGGAGCAACTAATGAAAAACTGTTTTTT
TRBD1 | TRBJ1-2 | few | TRBV29-1 | 13 | CSVEIRDRLGYTF | TGCAGCGTTGAAATCCGGGACAGACTGGGCTACACCTTC
TRBD1 | TRBJ2-2 | . | TRBV7-9 | 16 | CASSPRDRVDTGELFF | TGTGCCAGCAGCCCGAGGGACAGGGTGGACACCGGGGAGCTGTTTTTT
TRBD1 | TRBJ1-1 | . | TRBV19 | 16 | CASRPLRTGWKTEAFF | TGTGCCAGTAGGCCCCTAAGGACAGGGTGGAAGACTGAAGCTTTCTTT
TRBD1 | TRBJ1-6 | . | TRBV27 | 15 | CASSLSGTARSPLHF | TGTGCCAGCAGTTTATCCGGGACAGCTAGATCACCCCTCCACTTT
TRBD2 | TRBJ2-4 | . | TRBV6-1 | 17 | CASSEAPSGGALNIQYF | TGTGCCAGCAGTGAAGCGCCCAGCGGGGGGGCCCTGAACATTCAGTACTTC